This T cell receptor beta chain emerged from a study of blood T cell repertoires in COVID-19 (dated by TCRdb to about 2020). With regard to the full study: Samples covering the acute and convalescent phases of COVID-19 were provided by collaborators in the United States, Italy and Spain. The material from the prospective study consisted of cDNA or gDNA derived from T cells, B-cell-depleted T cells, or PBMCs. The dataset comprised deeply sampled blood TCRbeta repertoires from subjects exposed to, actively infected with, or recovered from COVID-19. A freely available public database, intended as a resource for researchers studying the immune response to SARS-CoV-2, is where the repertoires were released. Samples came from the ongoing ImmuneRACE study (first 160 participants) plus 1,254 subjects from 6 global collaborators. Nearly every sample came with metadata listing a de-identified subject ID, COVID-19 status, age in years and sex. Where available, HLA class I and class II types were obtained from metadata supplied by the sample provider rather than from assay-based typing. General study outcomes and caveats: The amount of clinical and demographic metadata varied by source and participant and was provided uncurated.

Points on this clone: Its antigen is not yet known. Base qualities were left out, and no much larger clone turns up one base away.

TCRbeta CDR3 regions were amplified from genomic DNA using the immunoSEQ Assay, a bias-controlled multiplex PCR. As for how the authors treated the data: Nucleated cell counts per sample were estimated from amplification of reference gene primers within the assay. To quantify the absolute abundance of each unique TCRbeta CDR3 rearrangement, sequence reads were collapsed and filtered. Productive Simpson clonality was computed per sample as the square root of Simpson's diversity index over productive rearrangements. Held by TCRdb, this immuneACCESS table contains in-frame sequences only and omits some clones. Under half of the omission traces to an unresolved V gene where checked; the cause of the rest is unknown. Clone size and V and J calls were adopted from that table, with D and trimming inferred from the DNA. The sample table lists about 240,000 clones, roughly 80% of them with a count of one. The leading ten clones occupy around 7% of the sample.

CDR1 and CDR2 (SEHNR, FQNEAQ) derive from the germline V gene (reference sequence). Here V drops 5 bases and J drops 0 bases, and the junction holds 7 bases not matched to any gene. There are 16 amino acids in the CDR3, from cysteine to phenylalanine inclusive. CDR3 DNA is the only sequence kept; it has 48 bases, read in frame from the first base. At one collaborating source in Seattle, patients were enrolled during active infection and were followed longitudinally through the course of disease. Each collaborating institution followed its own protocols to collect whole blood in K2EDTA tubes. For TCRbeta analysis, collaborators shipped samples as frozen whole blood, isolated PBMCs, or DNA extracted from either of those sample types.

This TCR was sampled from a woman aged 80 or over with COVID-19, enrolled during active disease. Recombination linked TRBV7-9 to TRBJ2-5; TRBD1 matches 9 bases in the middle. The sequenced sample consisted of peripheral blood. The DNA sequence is TGTGCCAGCAGCCAAACCGGGACAGGGCACCAAGAGACCCAGTACTTC. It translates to CASSQTGTGHQETQYF.